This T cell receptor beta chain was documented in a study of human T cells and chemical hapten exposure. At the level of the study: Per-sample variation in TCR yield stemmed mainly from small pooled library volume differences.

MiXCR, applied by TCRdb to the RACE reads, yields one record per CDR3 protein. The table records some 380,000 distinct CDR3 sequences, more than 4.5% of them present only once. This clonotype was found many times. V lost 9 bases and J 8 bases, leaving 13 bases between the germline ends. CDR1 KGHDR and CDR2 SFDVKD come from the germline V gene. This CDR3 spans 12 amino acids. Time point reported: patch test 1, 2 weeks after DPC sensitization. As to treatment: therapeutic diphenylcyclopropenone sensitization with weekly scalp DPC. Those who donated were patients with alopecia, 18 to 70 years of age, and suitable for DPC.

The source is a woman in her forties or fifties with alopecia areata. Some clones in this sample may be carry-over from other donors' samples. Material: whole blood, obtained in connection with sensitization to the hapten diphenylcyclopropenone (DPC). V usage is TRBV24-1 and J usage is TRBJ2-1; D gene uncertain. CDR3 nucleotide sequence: TGTGCCACCGTTCCCGAGGTGGATGAGCAGTTCTTC. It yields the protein CATVPEVDEQFF.